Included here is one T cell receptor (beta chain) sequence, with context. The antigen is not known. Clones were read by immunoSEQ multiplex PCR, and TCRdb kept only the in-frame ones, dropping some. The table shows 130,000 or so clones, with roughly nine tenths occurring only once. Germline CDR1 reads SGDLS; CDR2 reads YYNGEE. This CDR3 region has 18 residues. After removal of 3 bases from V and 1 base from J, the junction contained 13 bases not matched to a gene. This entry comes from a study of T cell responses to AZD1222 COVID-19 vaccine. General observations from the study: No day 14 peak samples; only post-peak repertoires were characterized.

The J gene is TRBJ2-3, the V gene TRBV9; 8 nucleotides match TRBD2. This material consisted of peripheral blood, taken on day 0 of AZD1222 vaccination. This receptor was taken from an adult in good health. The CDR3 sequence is CASSAAREGGPGTDTQYF. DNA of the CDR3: TGTGCCAGCAGCGCCGCCCGGGAGGGGGGGCCTGGCACAGATACGCAGTATTTT.